The 10 T cell receptor beta chains below were found in one sample sequenced in a study of beta chain features in type 1 diabetes. General study results and limits: Moderate yet significant TCRB CDR3 shortening was seen in Type 1 diabetes patients in all four CD4+ subsets.

The authors reverse transcribed all of the isolated RNA, so sequencing captured expressed TCRB transcripts. TCRdb's copy holds only in-frame clones and misses some; the assay was immunoSEQ multiplex PCR. The data hold 250,000 to 300,000 clones, with roughly an eighth observed a single time. The antigens these receptors bind are not known. The sequencing input was naive CD4+ T cells from blood. These receptors originate from a man aged 30 to 39 with type 1 diabetes.

J is TRBJ2-1 and V is TRBV18; D unresolved. There are 13 residues in the CDR3. CDR1 is KGHSH, CDR2 LQKENI, per germline. Trimming took 0 bases from V and 5 from J, leaving 5 bases between them. The chain's CDR3 is CASSPPTHNEQFF. The CDR3 nucleotides read TGTGCCAGCTCACCACCGACACACAATGAGCAGTTCTTC.

The gene calls are TRBV4-2 and TRBJ2-2; D possibly corresponds to TRBD2 (6 bases). In germline, CDR1 is LGHNA, CDR2 YNFKEQ. With 0 bases removed from V and 7 bases from J, the gap between germline ends came to 15 bases. This CDR3 region has 16 residues. The CDR3 DNA reads TGTGCCAGCAGCCAAGACTCGACGGGAGCGGTCGGGGAGCTGTTTTTT. This translates into CASSQDSTGAVGELFF.

This sequence joins TRBV27 and TRBJ2-7; TRBD1 might be the D (5 bases). The V and J ends lost 5 bases and 5 bases respectively, with 13 bases between them. The V gene's germline CDR1 is MNHEY and CDR2 SMNVEV (reference sequence). The CDR3 loop spans 13 amino acids. This CDR3 reads CASSPDSRNEQYF. CDR3 nucleotide sequence: TGTGCCAGCAGTCCCGACAGCCGGAACGAGCAGTACTTC.

This clone was observed a handful of times. This chain links TRBV28 with TRBJ2-1, with 7 bases lining up with TRBD1. Germline values: CDR1 MDHEN, CDR2 SYDVKM. The junction had 8 bases not matched to a gene; V was cut back by 7 bases and J by 2 bases. This CDR3 has 15 residues. The chain's CDR3 is CASIGPGTAYNEQFF. The CDR3 region has the DNA TGTGCCAGCATTGGCCCCGGGACAGCCTACAATGAGCAGTTCTTC. The entire variable domain, with the rest obtained from reference TRBV28 and TRBJ2-1, is as follows: DVKVTQSSRYLVKRTGEKVFLECVQDMDHENMFWYRQDPGLGLRLIYFSYDVKMKEKGDIPEGYSVSREKKERFSLILESASTNQTSMYLCASIGPGTAYNEQFFGPGTRLTVL.

The chain joins TRBV7-2 to TRBJ2-1; TRBD2 might be the D (5 bases). The CDR3 is made up of 14 amino acids. V lost 1 base to trimming and J lost 8 bases, with 12 bases between them. Germline V gene data show CDR1 as SGHTA and CDR2 as FQGNSA. In nucleotides, the CDR3 is TGTGCCAGCAGCTTAGAACGAGGGCCGCATGAGCAGTTCTTC. Residues: CASSLERGPHEQFF.

This clone was observed a few times. The V and J genes are TRBV29-1 and TRBJ2-5; 8 bases line up with TRBD1. CDR1 and CDR2 (germline): SQVTM, ANQGSEA. With V trimmed by 4 bases and J by 1 base, 11 bases remained unmatched. The CDR3 runs to 16 residues. This CDR3 reads CSVVRRDRNFQETQYF. CDR3 in DNA: TGCAGCGTTGTTAGAAGGGACAGGAACTTCCAAGAGACCCAGTACTTC.

This clone was seen a handful of times. This chain connects TRBV20-1 to TRBJ2-1, with D uncertain. The CDR3 consists of 10 residues. Germline values: CDR1 DFQATT, CDR2 SNEGSKA (reference sequence). V was clipped by 5 bases and J by 7 bases, with 6 bases between them. The chain's CDR3 is CSALSNEQFF. CDR3 DNA sequence: TGCAGTGCTCTCAGTAATGAGCAGTTCTTC.

V and J are TRBV28 and TRBJ2-7; TRBD2 is a possible D gene (5 bases). CDR3 length: 14 amino acids. V lost 2 bases and J lost 1, with 9 bases in between. Germline assignment: CDR1 MDHEN and CDR2 SYDVKM. The CDR3 region is CASSLGGVSYEQYF. CDR3 nucleotides: TGTGCCAGCAGTTTAGGAGGCGTGTCCTACGAGCAGTACTTC.

The chain couples TRBV5-1 to TRBJ2-7; 7 positions match TRBD1. Germline V lookup: CDR1 SGHRS, CDR2 YFSETQ. There are 18 residues in the CDR3. Unmatched junction bases numbered 16, after V lost 0 bases and J lost 4 bases. The CDR3, as DNA: TGCGCCAGCAGCTTGGCTGCCTTAACGACAGGGCGAAAATACGAGCAGTACTTC. Its translation: CASSLAALTTGRKYEQYF.

This clone was detected a few times. This rearrangement joins TRBV7-9 to TRBJ1-4; D is uncertain. The CDR3 has 15 residues. Germline values: CDR1 SEHNR, CDR2 FQNEAQ (reference sequence). Trimming removed 3 bases at V and 0 bases at J, with 8 bases between. The CDR3 bases are TGTGCCAGCAGCTTGGAGGTTGCAACTAATGAAAAACTGTTTTTT. This translates into CASSLEVATNEKLFF.